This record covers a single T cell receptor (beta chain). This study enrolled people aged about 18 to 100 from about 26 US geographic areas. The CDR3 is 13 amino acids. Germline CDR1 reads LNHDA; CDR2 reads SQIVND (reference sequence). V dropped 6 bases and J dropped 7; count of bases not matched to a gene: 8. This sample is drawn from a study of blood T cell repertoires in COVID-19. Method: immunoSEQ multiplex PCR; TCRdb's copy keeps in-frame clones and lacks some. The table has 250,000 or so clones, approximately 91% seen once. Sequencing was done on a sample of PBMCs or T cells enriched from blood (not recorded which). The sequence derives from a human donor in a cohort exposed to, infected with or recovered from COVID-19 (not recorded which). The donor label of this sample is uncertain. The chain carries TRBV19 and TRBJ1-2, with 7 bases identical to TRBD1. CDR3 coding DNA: TGTGCCAGTAGATCGGACAGGTTGGCTGGCTACACCTTC. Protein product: CASRSDRLAGYTF.